Sequencing of this T cell receptor beta chain was carried out in a study of T cell responses to AZD1222 COVID-19 vaccine. In the study overall: Second doses at about 4 or about 12 weeks were pooled. General observations from the study: Every sample of the repertoires postdated the peak T cell response. Donors in the cohort were predominantly white British and more often female, and clonal diversity was possibly underestimated.

Note on this clone: Its antigen is unidentified.

Trimming removed 5 bases from V and 7 bases from J, with 17 bases in between. Per germline, CDR1 SEHNR and CDR2 FQNEAQ (reference sequence). The CDR3 contains 15 residues. Sequencing was performed with immunoSEQ multiplex PCR; in TCRdb, only in-frame clones are kept and a portion is missing. The sample contains approximately 150,000 clones, around nine tenths of which appear only once. The TCR sequence derives from an adult in good health. This sequence joins TRBV7-9 and TRBJ1-4; TRBD1 might be the D (5 bases). This specimen was peripheral blood, taken on day 0 of AZD1222 vaccination. The CDR3 sequence: CASSRSLRGGEKLFF. CDR3 bases: TGTGCCAGCAGCCGATCATTACGGGGCGGTGAAAAACTGTTTTTT. The full variable domain, completed using reference TRBV7-9 and TRBJ1-4, is DTGVSQNPRHKITKRGQNVTFRCDPISEHNRLYWYRQTLGQGPEFLTYFQNEAQLEKSRLLSDRFSAERPKGSFSTLEIQRTEQGDSAMYLCASSRSLRGGEKLFFGSGTQLSVL.